These 29 T cell receptor beta chains came from one sample sequenced in a study of T-cell reconstitution after alpha-beta-depleted transplantation in children. Unique molecular identifiers were incorporated into the prepared TCRbeta library. TCRdb itself ran the PCR reads through MiXCR, one entry per CDR3 protein. This table holds 350,000 to 400,000 distinct CDR3 sequences, 20% found once. Specimen: PBMCs from the stem cell graft donor, collected from the stem cell graft. The receptors derive from a human donor who donated a stem cell graft to a child with acute myeloid leukemia.

The V call is TRBV15, the J call TRBJ1-1, with D perhaps matching TRBD1 (5 bases). Germline V gene sequence: CDR1 LNHNV, CDR2 YYDKDF (reference sequence). This CDR3 spans 15 amino acids. Trimming cost V 3 bases and J 5 bases, with 16 bases left between them. CDR3 in amino acids: CATSRGGGVGTEAFF. The CDR3 DNA is TGTGCCACCAGCAGGGGGGGAGGGGTTGGGACTGAAGCTTTCTTT. Full variable domain (remainder filled in from reference TRBV15 and TRBJ1-1): DAMVIQNPRYQVTQFGKPVTLSCSQTLNHNVMYWYQQKSSQAPKLLFHYYDKDFNNEADTPDNFQSRRPNTSFCFLDIRSPGLGDTAMYLCATSRGGGVGTEAFFGQGTRLTVV.

This clonotype was picked up a small number of times. CDR3 residues: CASSHHNRENQPQHF. In DNA form, the CDR3 reads TGTGCCAGCAGCCATCATAACCGGGAAAATCAGCCCCAGCATTTT. This chain uses TRBV7-8 with TRBJ1-5; unclear D gene. CDR3 size: 15 residues. The V gene's germline CDR1 is SGHVS and CDR2 FQNEAQ. Deletions cut 5 bases from V and 4 bases from J, with 15 bases between.

The V and J genes are TRBV7-2 and TRBJ2-3, with 9 bases identical to TRBD1. The V gene's germline CDR1 is SGHTA and CDR2 FQGNSA. V shed 5 bases and J 4 bases; nucleotides not matched to a gene: 7. The CDR3 extends over 15 amino acids. The CDR3 spells CASSQDRGQADTQYF. CDR3 sequence (DNA): TGTGCCAGCAGCCAGGACAGGGGCCAAGCAGATACGCAGTATTTT.

V and J are TRBV6-5 and TRBJ1-1, with TRBD1 as a possible D gene (6 bases). V was trimmed by 0 bases and J by 1 base, leaving 12 bases between them. Per germline, CDR1 MNHEY and CDR2 SVGAGI. The CDR3 contains 16 residues. DNA for the CDR3: TGTGCCAGCAGTTACTCTAGGAGGGGGGGGAACACTGAAGCTTTCTTT. Translation gives CASSYSRRGGNTEAFF.

This clonotype has a count of ten or more. The genes are TRBV6-2 or TRBV6-3 and TRBJ2-3; D not certain. Trimming cost V 7 bases and J 4 bases, with 15 bases left between them. Per the germline V gene, CDR1 is MNHEY and CDR2 is SVGEGT. This CDR3 region has 14 residues. Written as DNA, the CDR3 is TGTGCCAGCACTAGGTCTCGTTATGCAGATACGCAGTATTTT. Translated: CASTRSRYADTQYF.

This clonotype has just a few counts. The V call is TRBV12-3 or TRBV12-4, the J call TRBJ1-2, with 7 bases fitting TRBD1. There are 13 residues in the CDR3. J lost 3 bases, V lost 6 bases, and 4 bases had no gene match. The CDR3 reads CASRADRDYGYTF. DNA of the CDR3: TGTGCCAGCAGGGCAGACAGGGACTATGGCTACACCTTC.

This clonotype was counted at least ten times. V gene TRBV6-4 combines with J gene TRBJ1-1; 9 bases agree with TRBD1. Germline V gives CDR1 MRHNA, CDR2 SNTAGT. V was pared by 6 bases and J by 3 bases, with 11 bases of the junction left unmatched. CDR3 length equals 16 residues. This chain's CDR3 is CASSATGGAMDTEAFF. The CDR3 coding sequence is TGTGCCAGCAGCGCCACAGGGGGCGCAATGGACACTGAAGCTTTCTTT.

The chain couples TRBV9 to TRBJ2-1; 14 nucleotides agree with TRBD2. V shed 0 bases, J shed 4 bases, and the junction held 6 bases outside the gene matches. Germline CDR1 SGDLS, CDR2 YYNGEE. This CDR3 is 18 amino acids long. Here the CDR3 DNA reads TGTGCCAGCAGCGTAGAGCCGGGACTAGCGGGAGCTTACAATGAGCAGTTCTTC. This codes for CASSVEPGLAGAYNEQFF. Full variable domain (remainder filled in from reference TRBV9 and TRBJ2-1): DSGVTQTPKHLITATGQRVTLRCSPRSGDLSVYWYQQSLDQGLQFLIQYYNGEERAKGNILERFSAQQFPDLHSELNLSSLELGDSALYFCASSVEPGLAGAYNEQFFGPGTRLTVL.

The J gene is TRBJ2-5, the V gene TRBV28, with D tentatively TRBD2 (6 bases). The germline CDR1 and CDR2 sequences are MDHEN and SYDVKM. The CDR3 consists of 18 residues. Between the trimmed V and J ends, which lost 2 bases and 5 bases, there was a span of 24 bases. The CDR3 spells CASSLSGREVPTTETQYF. CDR3 DNA sequence: TGTGCCAGCAGTTTAAGTGGCAGGGAGGTCCCAACGACTGAGACCCAGTACTTC.

This chain connects TRBV10-1 to TRBJ2-3; D possibly corresponds to TRBD1 (7 bases). Trimming removed 2 bases at V and 5 bases at J, with 17 bases between. This CDR3 is built from 16 residues. The germline gives CDR1 WNHNN, CDR2 SYGVQD (reference sequence). CDR3 nucleotides: TGCGCCAGCAGTGAGAATATGGGCAGGGGGGAAGATACGCAGTATTTT. Encoded protein: CASSENMGRGEDTQYF.

This chain joins TRBV20-1 and TRBJ2-3, with D perhaps TRBD2 (5 bases). Trimming shortened V by 7 bases and J by 1 base, and 12 bases separated the two germline ends. CDR1 and CDR2 (germline): DFQATT, SNEGSKA (reference sequence). This CDR3 spans 13 amino acids. The CDR3 sequence: CSVSSGGTDTQYF. The DNA for the CDR3 is TGCAGTGTCTCCTCCGGGGGCACAGATACGCAGTATTTT.

Many counts were recorded for this clonotype. V is TRBV12-3 or TRBV12-4 and J is TRBJ2-5; D call uncertain. Deletions cut 1 base from V and 1 base from J, with 10 bases between. The CDR3 has 15 residues. In DNA, the CDR3 is TGTGCCAGCAGTTTAGAGCTTCACGGCCAAGAGACCCAGTACTTC. This translates into CASSLELHGQETQYF.

The V gene is TRBV5-1, the J gene TRBJ1-2; a possible D gene is TRBD1 (5 bases). V lost 0 bases and J lost 1, with 7 bases in between. The V gene's germline CDR1 is SGHRS and CDR2 YFSETQ. The CDR3 has 14 amino acids. For the CDR3, the DNA is TGCGCCAGCAGCTTGGGACAGAGTAACTATGGCTACACCTTC. This gives the protein CASSLGQSNYGYTF. The entire variable domain, with the rest obtained from reference TRBV5-1 and TRBJ1-2, is as follows: KAGVTQTPRYLIKTRGQQVTLSCSPISGHRSVSWYQQTPGQGLQFLFEYFSETQRNKGNFPGRFSGRQFSNSRSEMNVSTLELGDSALYLCASSLGQSNYGYTFGSGTRLTVV.

CDR3 in DNA: TGTGCCAGCAGCTTAGAGCGATGGGGCTCCTACAATGAGCAGTTCTTC. It translates to CASSLERWGSYNEQFF. This rearrangement joins TRBV7-9 to TRBJ2-1, with D unresolved. CDR1 and CDR2 from the germline V gene are SEHNR and FQNEAQ (reference sequence). This CDR3 is 16 amino acids long. V dropped 1 base and J dropped 0 bases, with 10 bases sitting between them. Drawing the rest from reference TRBV7-9 and TRBJ2-1, the complete variable domain is DTGVSQNPRHKITKRGQNVTFRCDPISEHNRLYWYRQTLGQGPEFLTYFQNEAQLEKSRLLSDRFSAERPKGSFSTLEIQRTEQGDSAMYLCASSLERWGSYNEQFFGPGTRLTVL.

The rearrangement joins TRBV2 to TRBJ2-2; D is ambiguous. Trimming stripped 4 bases from V and 2 bases from J, with 8 bases between. The CDR3 runs to 14 residues. Germline V CDR1 and CDR2: SNHLY, FYNNEI. The CDR3 sequence is CASSGKGNTGELFF. The CDR3 coding sequence is TGTGCCAGCAGTGGGAAGGGTAACACCGGGGAGCTGTTTTTT.

In this sample, this clonotype turned up a few times. The V and J genes are TRBV12-3 or TRBV12-4 and TRBJ2-1, with no clear D. This CDR3 region has 13 residues. V was shortened by 5 bases and J by 7 bases, with 12 bases between the two germline ends. The CDR3 DNA reads as TGTGCCAGCAGTACGGGTACTCCTAATGAGCAGTTCTTC. This translates into CASSTGTPNEQFF.

Ten or more counts support this clonotype. V and J are TRBV5-1 and TRBJ1-4; TRBD1 is a possible D gene (5 bases). The germline V gene encodes CDR1 SGHRS and CDR2 YFSETQ. The V gene lost 0 bases and the J gene lost 3 bases, with 15 bases spanning the gap. CDR3 length: 17 amino acids. CDR3 sequence: CASSLAMYRDANEKLFF. The CDR3 DNA sequence: TGCGCCAGCAGCTTGGCGATGTACCGGGACGCTAATGAAAAACTGTTTTTT.

There are a few counts of this clonotype. The V and J genes are TRBV4-3 and TRBJ2-1; 7 nucleotides agree with TRBD2. With V trimmed by 0 bases and J by 0 bases, 2 bases remained unmatched. This CDR3 region has 16 residues. CDR1 is LGHNA and CDR2 is YSLEER in the germline V gene. CDR3 residues: CASSQDWTSSYNEQFF. Written as DNA, the CDR3 is TGCGCCAGCAGCCAAGACTGGACTAGCTCCTACAATGAGCAGTTCTTC.

V usage is TRBV15 and J usage is TRBJ2-3; D is unresolved. The CDR3 spans 18 residues. Trimming stripped 0 bases from V and 3 bases from J, with 19 bases between. Germline V gene sequence: CDR1 LNHNV, CDR2 YYDKDF (reference sequence). CDR3 nucleotide sequence: TGTGCCACCAGCAGAGATTTCGGGCGCCTTATGGGAACAGATACGCAGTATTTT. This translates into CATSRDFGRLMGTDTQYF.

This clonotype was observed a few times. The chain links TRBV9 to TRBJ2-1; 7 nucleotides align to TRBD1. Germline V gene data show CDR1 as SGDLS and CDR2 as YYNGEE. CDR3 length: 14 residues. V was clipped by 0 bases and J by 6 bases; unmatched bases: 3. The CDR3 sequence is CASSVGPGGNEQFF. For the CDR3, the DNA is TGTGCCAGCAGCGTAGGGCCAGGGGGCAATGAGCAGTTCTTC.

This chain uses TRBV7-9 with TRBJ2-5; D is unresolved. The CDR3 is 16 residues long. V lost 0 bases and J 1 base, leaving 12 bases between the germline ends. CDR1 SEHNR and CDR2 FQNEAQ come from the germline V gene (reference sequence). CDR3 in amino acids: CASSLAGRSAQETQYF. The CDR3 bases are TGTGCCAGCAGCTTAGCAGGGCGGAGTGCCCAAGAGACCCAGTACTTC.

This clonotype was seen more than once but under ten times. CDR3 nucleotides: TGTGCCAGCAGTGAACAACAGTCCTACGAGCAGTACTTC. It specifies CASSEQQSYEQYF. The chain couples TRBV6-1 to TRBJ2-7; D is undetermined. Per the germline V gene, CDR1 is MNHNS and CDR2 is SASEGT. The CDR3 has 13 residues. V lost 2 bases and J 1 base, leaving 6 bases between the germline ends.

The chain links TRBV7-9 to TRBJ2-7; D is possibly TRBD2 (5 bases). The CDR3 is made up of 16 amino acids. V shed 1 base and J shed 0 bases, with 13 bases lying between them. Germline V gene data show CDR1 as SEHNR and CDR2 as FQNEAQ (reference sequence). As DNA, the CDR3 is TGTGCCAGCAGCTTAGTGCTTGTGGGAGCCTCCTACGAGCAGTACTTC. This sequence encodes CASSLVLVGASYEQYF.

J is TRBJ2-2 and V is TRBV4-3, with 11 bases lining up with TRBD2. There are 16 residues in the CDR3. J was trimmed by 3 bases and V by 0 bases; bases with no gene match: 0. In germline, CDR1 is LGHNA, CDR2 YSLEER. The CDR3 reads CASSQEGLADTGELFF. The CDR3, as DNA: TGCGCCAGCAGCCAAGAGGGACTAGCGGACACCGGGGAGCTGTTTTTT.

Only a few counts were recorded for this clonotype. This sequence joins TRBV3-1 and TRBJ2-7; D gene uncertain. Trimming took 0 bases from V and 3 from J, leaving 6 bases between them. From germline, CDR1 is LGHDT and CDR2 YNNKEL (reference sequence). This CDR3 has 13 residues. This chain's CDR3 is CASSQETGYEQYF. DNA of the CDR3: TGTGCCAGCAGCCAAGAGACCGGCTACGAGCAGTACTTC.

In its sample, this clonotype was seen a few times. This rearrangement joins TRBV20-1 to TRBJ2-2; 9 nucleotides align to TRBD2. J was trimmed by 3 bases and V by 5 bases; bases with no gene match: 4. Germline assignment: CDR1 DFQATT and CDR2 SNEGSKA (reference sequence). CDR3 size: 14 residues. CDR3 in amino acids: CSAYSGSYTGELFF. The CDR3 DNA is TGCAGTGCTTATAGCGGGAGCTACACCGGGGAGCTGTTTTTT.

There are a few counts of this clonotype. The V gene is TRBV6-5, the J gene TRBJ2-5; the D call may be TRBD1 or TRBD2 (6 bases each). Germline lookup yields CDR1 MNHEY and CDR2 SVGAGI. Trimming removed 2 bases at V and 5 bases at J, with 18 bases between. The CDR3 has 16 amino acids. The CDR3 DNA sequence: TGTGCCAGCAGTTACACTCAAATCGGAGGGGGGGAGACCCAGTACTTC. Residues: CASSYTQIGGGETQYF.

This clonotype was recorded a few times. The V and J genes are TRBV29-1 and TRBJ2-2, with 8 bases lining up with TRBD2. V lost 2 bases, J lost 0 bases, and 8 bases stayed unmatched. The CDR3 length is 17 residues. Germline CDR1 and CDR2: SQVTM and ANQGSEA. The CDR3 region is CSVELLADTSNTGELFF. CDR3 DNA sequence: TGCAGCGTTGAATTACTAGCGGATACCTCGAACACCGGGGAGCTGTTTTTT.

This clonotype has a handful of counts. The CDR3: CASSLEPMNTEAFF. The CDR3 DNA reads as TGTGCCAGCAGTTTGGAACCGATGAACACTGAAGCTTTCTTT. The V and J genes are TRBV28 and TRBJ1-1; D not certain. V lost 3 bases and J 0 bases, leaving 8 bases between the germline ends. This CDR3 contains 14 residues. Germline V lookup: CDR1 MDHEN, CDR2 SYDVKM.